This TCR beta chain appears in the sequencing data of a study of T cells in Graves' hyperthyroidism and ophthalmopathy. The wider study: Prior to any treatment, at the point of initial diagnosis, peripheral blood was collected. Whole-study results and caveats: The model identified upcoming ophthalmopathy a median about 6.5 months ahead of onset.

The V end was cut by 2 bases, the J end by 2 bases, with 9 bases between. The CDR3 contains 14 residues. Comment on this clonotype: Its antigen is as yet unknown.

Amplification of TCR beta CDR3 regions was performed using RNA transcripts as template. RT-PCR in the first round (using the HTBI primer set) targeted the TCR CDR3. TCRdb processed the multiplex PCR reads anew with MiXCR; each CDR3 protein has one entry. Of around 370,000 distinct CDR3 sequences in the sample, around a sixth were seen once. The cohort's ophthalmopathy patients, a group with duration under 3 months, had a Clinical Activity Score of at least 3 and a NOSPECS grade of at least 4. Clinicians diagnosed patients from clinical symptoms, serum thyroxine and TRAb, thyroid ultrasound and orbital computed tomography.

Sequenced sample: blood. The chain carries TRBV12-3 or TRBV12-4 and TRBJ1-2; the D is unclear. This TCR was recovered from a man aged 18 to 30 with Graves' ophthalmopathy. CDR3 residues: CASSLIPRNYGYTF. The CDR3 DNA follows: TGTGCCAGCAGTTTAATCCCGCGGAACTATGGCTACACCTTC.